Listed below are T cell receptor beta chains from one sample, sequenced in a study of blood T cells in healthy people across ages. TCRdb re-called the 5' RACE reads through MiXCR, storing one row per CDR3 protein. The profile shows 1 million to 1.2 million distinct CDR3 sequences, 35% to 40% of them singletons. The sequenced sample was blood. The receptors shown here come from a man younger than 30 in good health. Each CDR3 is given with its conserved first and last residue. The order of the fields is CDR3 DNA, CDR3 protein, V gene, D gene, clone size, J gene. A D gene is named only where the DNA matches it firmly. Some rows have no size entry. The others give once, few or many, or a class for an expanded clone.

CDR3 DNA: TGTGCCAGCAGCTTAGCCCAGTCTGGGGCCAACGTCCTGACTTTC
CDR3 protein: CASSLAQSGANVLTF
V gene: TRBV11-2
D gene: .
clone size: few
J gene: TRBJ2-6

CDR3 DNA: TGTGCCAGCAGCTCCGGGCCCGATGAAGCTTTCTTT
CDR3 protein: CASSSGPDEAFF
V gene: TRBV12-3/TRBV12-4
D gene: .
clone size: .
J gene: TRBJ1-1

CDR3 DNA: TGTGCCAGCAGCCTGACAGCCTTCCTCTACAATGAGCAGTTCTTC
CDR3 protein: CASSLTAFLYNEQFF
V gene: TRBV11-1
D gene: .
clone size: .
J gene: TRBJ2-1

CDR3 DNA: TGTGCCAGCAGCCATCAGGGGGCGAAATGGAGAGGCTACACCTTC
CDR3 protein: CASSHQGAKWRGYTF
V gene: TRBV7-2
D gene: TRBD1
clone size: .
J gene: TRBJ1-2

CDR3 DNA: TGTGCCAGCACCCACGTGGGCCCCTCCTCCTATAGCAATCAGCCCCAGCATTTT
CDR3 protein: CASTHVGPSSYSNQPQHF
V gene: TRBV6-1
D gene: .
clone size: .
J gene: TRBJ1-5

CDR3 DNA: TGTGCCAGCAGCCAAGACCAGGGTGGTCAGCCCCAGCATTTT
CDR3 protein: CASSQDQGGQPQHF
V gene: TRBV7-9
D gene: .
clone size: .
J gene: TRBJ1-5

CDR3 DNA: TGCGCCAGCAGCCAAGAGTTGTACTACGAGCAGTACTTC
CDR3 protein: CASSQELYYEQYF
V gene: TRBV4-3
D gene: .
clone size: few
J gene: TRBJ2-7

CDR3 DNA: TGCAGTGCGGTTCGGGACAGTAGCACAGATACGCAGTATTTT
CDR3 protein: CSAVRDSSTDTQYF
V gene: TRBV20-1
D gene: TRBD1
clone size: .
J gene: TRBJ2-3

CDR3 DNA: TGCAGTGCTATATGGAGGGAGGGCCAGAATGAGCAGTTCTTC
CDR3 protein: CSAIWREGQNEQFF
V gene: TRBV20-1
D gene: TRBD2
clone size: .
J gene: TRBJ2-1

CDR3 DNA: TGTGCCAGCAGTGGGCGGTTCGCGGGGACGAGCACAGATACGCAGTATTTT
CDR3 protein: CASSGRFAGTSTDTQYF
V gene: TRBV6-1
D gene: .
clone size: .
J gene: TRBJ2-3

CDR3 DNA: TGTGCCAGCGGGGGGGTGAACACTGAAGCTTTCTTT
CDR3 protein: CASGGVNTEAFF
V gene: TRBV10-3
D gene: .
clone size: many
J gene: TRBJ1-1

CDR3 DNA: TGTGCCAGCAGCCTGGACAGGTTATACGAGCAGTACTTC
CDR3 protein: CASSLDRLYEQYF
V gene: TRBV12-3/TRBV12-4
D gene: TRBD1
clone size: few
J gene: TRBJ2-7

CDR3 DNA: TGTGCCAGCAGCCGAAGCTCGACAGGATGGAATGAAAAACTGTTTTTT
CDR3 protein: CASSRSSTGWNEKLFF
V gene: TRBV7-2
D gene: .
clone size: few
J gene: TRBJ1-4

CDR3 DNA: TGCGCCAGCAGCCGAATCTCGGGCGCCGGGGAGCTGTTTTTT
CDR3 protein: CASSRISGAGELFF
V gene: TRBV4-1
D gene: .
clone size: .
J gene: TRBJ2-2

CDR3 DNA: TGCAGCGTTGTACCCCGGGACACAGATACGCAGTATTTT
CDR3 protein: CSVVPRDTDTQYF
V gene: TRBV29-1
D gene: .
clone size: .
J gene: TRBJ2-3

CDR3 DNA: TGTGCCAGCAGCTGGGGACAGACGAACACCGGGGAGCTGTTTTTT
CDR3 protein: CASSWGQTNTGELFF
V gene: TRBV12-3/TRBV12-4
D gene: TRBD1
clone size: .
J gene: TRBJ2-2

CDR3 DNA: TGTGCCAGCAGCCCTCGGGGGTGGGCCGCGAACACTGAAGCTTTCTTT
CDR3 protein: CASSPRGWAANTEAFF
V gene: TRBV12-3/TRBV12-4
D gene: .
clone size: few
J gene: TRBJ1-1

CDR3 DNA: TGTGCCTGGAGACGGGGTCCAGGGGGCAATCAGCCCCAGCATTTT
CDR3 protein: CAWRRGPGGNQPQHF
V gene: TRBV30
D gene: .
clone size: .
J gene: TRBJ1-5

CDR3 DNA: TGTGCCAGCAGCCCTGGGGTAGCGAGGGGCGAGACCCAGTACTTC
CDR3 protein: CASSPGVARGETQYF
V gene: TRBV11-2
D gene: .
clone size: few
J gene: TRBJ2-5

CDR3 DNA: TGCAGTACTAAGCGGCAGACTAGCACAGATACGCAGTATTTT
CDR3 protein: CSTKRQTSTDTQYF
V gene: TRBV20-1
D gene: .
clone size: .
J gene: TRBJ2-3

CDR3 DNA: TGTGCCAGCAGCGTGTGGGACAACGGTGGAGCTTTCTTT
CDR3 protein: CASSVWDNGGAFF
V gene: TRBV7-2
D gene: .
clone size: few
J gene: TRBJ1-1

CDR3 DNA: TGCGCCAGCAGTACAGGGGTCTTGAACACTGAAGCTTTCTTT
CDR3 protein: CASSTGVLNTEAFF
V gene: TRBV4-1
D gene: TRBD1
clone size: .
J gene: TRBJ1-1

CDR3 DNA: TGTGCCAGCAGCGTAGGGCAGGGAGGGAGTGGCTACACCTTC
CDR3 protein: CASSVGQGGSGYTF
V gene: TRBV9
D gene: .
clone size: .
J gene: TRBJ1-2

CDR3 DNA: TGTGCCACCAGCAGAGAGGTTGGTCGGGGGCGTGCAGATACGCAGTATTTT
CDR3 protein: CATSREVGRGRADTQYF
V gene: TRBV15
D gene: .
clone size: .
J gene: TRBJ2-3

CDR3 DNA: TGCGCCAGCAGCTCGTGGAGACGGCAAGAGACCCAGTACTTC
CDR3 protein: CASSSWRRQETQYF
V gene: TRBV5-1
D gene: .
clone size: .
J gene: TRBJ2-5

CDR3 DNA: TGCGCCAGCAGCTTACAAGGACAATCTAATTCACCCCTCCACTTT
CDR3 protein: CASSLQGQSNSPLHF
V gene: TRBV5-1
D gene: .
clone size: once
J gene: TRBJ1-6

CDR3 DNA: TGTGCCAGCAGCTTAGCCCCGGGACTAGCTGTGAACTACGAGCAGTACTTC
CDR3 protein: CASSLAPGLAVNYEQYF
V gene: TRBV11-2
D gene: TRBD2
clone size: many
J gene: TRBJ2-7

CDR3 DNA: TGTGCCAGCAGTGAATTAGGGGATACTGGGGCCAACGTCCTGACTTTC
CDR3 protein: CASSELGDTGANVLTF
V gene: TRBV25-1
D gene: .
clone size: .
J gene: TRBJ2-6

CDR3 DNA: TGTGCCAGCAGTATCAACAGGGTCGGGGATCAGCCCCAGCATTTT
CDR3 protein: CASSINRVGDQPQHF
V gene: TRBV12-3/TRBV12-4
D gene: .
clone size: .
J gene: TRBJ1-5

CDR3 DNA: TGCAGTGCTAGATGGCTAGCGGGGGGATACAATGAGCAGTTCTTC
CDR3 protein: CSARWLAGGYNEQFF
V gene: TRBV20-1
D gene: TRBD2
clone size: few
J gene: TRBJ2-1

CDR3 DNA: TGTGCCAGCAGTCCTCGGACAGGGCACGGCTACACCTTC
CDR3 protein: CASSPRTGHGYTF
V gene: TRBV6-2/TRBV6-3
D gene: TRBD1
clone size: few
J gene: TRBJ1-2

CDR3 DNA: TGTGCCAGCAGCAACCGGGACAGGACCCTCCCTAACTATGGCTACACCTTC
CDR3 protein: CASSNRDRTLPNYGYTF
V gene: TRBV3-1
D gene: TRBD1
clone size: .
J gene: TRBJ1-2

CDR3 DNA: TGTGCCAGCAGCAAATCACCGGGACAGTACAATGAGCAGTACTTC
CDR3 protein: CASSKSPGQYNEQYF
V gene: TRBV12-3/TRBV12-4
D gene: TRBD1
clone size: few
J gene: TRBJ2-5

CDR3 DNA: TGCGCCAGCAGCGCCGGGACAGCAACTAATTCACCCCTCCACTTT
CDR3 protein: CASSAGTATNSPLHF
V gene: TRBV5-1
D gene: TRBD1
clone size: .
J gene: TRBJ1-6

CDR3 DNA: TGTGCCATCAGTGCAGGGATCCAAGAGACCCAGTACTTC
CDR3 protein: CAISAGIQETQYF
V gene: TRBV10-3
D gene: .
clone size: once
J gene: TRBJ2-5

CDR3 DNA: TGTGCCAGCAGCCCCCAGCGGACAGGGAAAGCTTTCTTT
CDR3 protein: CASSPQRTGKAFF
V gene: TRBV7-2
D gene: TRBD1
clone size: few
J gene: TRBJ1-1

CDR3 DNA: TGCGCCAGCAGCCTATATAAGTTCGGGACAGAAAACACTGAAGCTTTCTTT
CDR3 protein: CASSLYKFGTENTEAFF
V gene: TRBV4-1
D gene: TRBD1
clone size: few
J gene: TRBJ1-1

CDR3 DNA: TGTGCCACCAGTGAGAGGACGGGGGCTGAAGCTTTCTTT
CDR3 protein: CATSERTGAEAFF
V gene: TRBV24-1
D gene: .
clone size: .
J gene: TRBJ1-1

CDR3 DNA: TGTGCCAGCGCACGATTCACAGATACGCAGTATTTT
CDR3 protein: CASARFTDTQYF
V gene: TRBV12-3/TRBV12-4
D gene: .
clone size: few
J gene: TRBJ2-3

CDR3 DNA: TGTGCCAGCACCCCCCGGGTGGGCGAGACTAACTATGGCTACACCTTC
CDR3 protein: CASTPRVGETNYGYTF
V gene: TRBV12-3/TRBV12-4
D gene: .
clone size: many
J gene: TRBJ1-2

CDR3 DNA: TGTGCCAGCAGCCAAGGACAGGAAGGCACAGATACGCAGTATTTT
CDR3 protein: CASSQGQEGTDTQYF
V gene: TRBV3-1
D gene: .
clone size: few
J gene: TRBJ2-3

CDR3 DNA: TGTGCCAGCAGTCCTCTACTGGGGAATTACGAGCAGTACTTC
CDR3 protein: CASSPLLGNYEQYF
V gene: TRBV28
D gene: .
clone size: few
J gene: TRBJ2-7